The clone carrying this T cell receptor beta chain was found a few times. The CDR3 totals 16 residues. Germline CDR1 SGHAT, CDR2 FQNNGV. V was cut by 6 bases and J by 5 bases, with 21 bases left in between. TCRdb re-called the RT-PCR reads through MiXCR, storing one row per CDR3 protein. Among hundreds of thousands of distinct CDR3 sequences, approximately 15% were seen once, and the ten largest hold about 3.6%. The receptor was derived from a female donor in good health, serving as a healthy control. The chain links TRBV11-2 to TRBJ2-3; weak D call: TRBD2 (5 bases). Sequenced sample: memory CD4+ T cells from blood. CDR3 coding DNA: TGTGCCAGCAGGGCCCGGGCAGCGGAGGCTAGAGATACGCAGTATTTT. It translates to CASRARAAEARDTQYF.